These 25 T cell receptor beta chains share one sample of origin, sequenced in a study of CXCR3-negative and CXCR3-positive naive CD8 T cells. Overall study results and limits: TRB CDR3 hydrophobicity was greater in CXCR3-positive naive cells than in CXCR3-negative naive cells.

UMI-labeled 5' RACE TRB cDNA libraries were prepared from the cells. TCRdb re-called the 5' RACE reads, yielding one record per CDR3 amino acid sequence without DNA. This sample's clone table lists around 50,000 distinct CDR3 sequences. These receptors lack a known antigen. Sequences were obtained from naive CXCR3+ CD8+ T cells from blood. Subset in this sample: CD45RO-CCR7+CD27+CD95- naive CD8+ T cells expressing CXCR3 (TNR3+). These receptors originate from a human donor in good health. Some clones in this sample may be carry-over from other donors' samples.

V is TRBV5-6 and J is TRBJ2-3. This CDR3 is 17 amino acids long. Germline CDR1 is SGHDT and CDR2 is YYEEEE. The CDR3 reads CASSLASSRASTDTQYF.

The V and J genes are TRBV4-1 and TRBJ2-7. The CDR3 has 12 amino acids. Germline loops: CDR1 MGHRA, CDR2 YSYEKL. The CDR3 region is CASSQDLFEQYF.

The chain has TRBV7-6 and TRBJ2-1; with no DNA, the TCRdb D assignment of TRBD2 cannot be verified. Germline-derived CDR1 and CDR2 are SGHVS and FNYEAQ. The CDR3 covers 15 residues. The CDR3 protein is CASSQTSAGYNEQFF.

The V and J genes are TRBV29-1 and TRBJ2-1; TCRdb indicates TRBD2, and absent DNA this call remains unverified. Germline V gene data show CDR1 as SQVTM and CDR2 as ANQGSEA. There are 18 residues in the CDR3. The CDR3 sequence is CSVEGLAGLAGADNEQFF.

This sequence joins TRBV4-3 and TRBJ1-1; the D gene TCRdb calls, TRBD1, cannot be checked with no DNA. The length of the CDR3 is 13 residues. The germline V gene encodes CDR1 LGHNA and CDR2 YSLEER. The CDR3 loop is CASSQDRGVEAFF.

This CDR3 is CSAGDVGSYEQYF. The chain couples TRBV29-1 to TRBJ2-7; TCRdb's assignment of TRBD1 cannot be checked, as there is no DNA. The CDR3 totals 13 residues. The germline V gene has CDR1 SQVTM and CDR2 ANQGSEA.

This chain connects TRBV25-1 to TRBJ2-7; TCRdb designates TRBD2, a call that cannot be tested without DNA. The V gene's germline CDR1 is MGHDK and CDR2 SYGVNS. CDR3 length equals 15 residues. The CDR3 is CASSGTSGGFGEQYF.

The CDR3 sequence: CAGSANPLGEQYF. The gene calls are TRBV11-2 and TRBJ2-7; the TCRdb D gene call, TRBD1, has no DNA to confirm it. In germline, CDR1 is SGHAT, CDR2 FQNNGV. CDR3 size: 13 residues.

This rearrangement joins TRBV6-6 to TRBJ2-7. Germline assignment: CDR1 MNHNY and CDR2 SVGAGI (reference sequence). The CDR3 covers 15 residues. The CDR3 region is CASSYSPGSSYGQYF.

The chain is built from TRBV6-5 and TRBJ2-1. The CDR3 length is 13 residues. CDR1 is MNHEY and CDR2 is SVGAGI in the germline V gene. The CDR3 protein is CASSHRGFNEQFF.

V usage is TRBV29-1 and J usage is TRBJ2-2; the TCRdb call, TRBD1, lacks DNA for checking. Looked up from germline, CDR1 is SQVTM and CDR2 is ANQGSEA. The CDR3 length is 16 residues. The CDR3 reads CSVEDPETARTGELFF.

V usage is TRBV29-1 and J usage is TRBJ2-1; TCRdb's D gene call, TRBD1, goes unchecked for lack of DNA. This CDR3 has 12 residues. Germline loops: CDR1 SQVTM, CDR2 ANQGSEA. CDR3 amino acids: CSALGAENEQFF.

The genes are TRBV6-4 and TRBJ2-2; with no DNA, the TCRdb D assignment of TRBD2 cannot be verified. The germline V gene has CDR1 MRHNA and CDR2 SNTAGT. CDR3 size: 13 residues. The CDR3 is CASSDGGTGELFF.

The chain is built from TRBV14 and TRBJ2-2. Germline V CDR1 and CDR2: SGHDN, FVKESK. The CDR3 runs 14 residues. The CDR3 loop reads CASSQARDTGELFF.

The CDR3 region is CASSQDGENTEAFF. The chain combines TRBV4-2 with TRBJ1-1. The CDR3 is 14 amino acids. In germline, CDR1 is LGHNA, CDR2 YNFKEQ.

The gene calls are TRBV5-1 and TRBJ2-7; as DNA is missing, the TRBD2 call by TCRdb cannot be tested. Germline assignment: CDR1 SGHRS and CDR2 YFSETQ. The CDR3 has 15 residues. The CDR3 here is CASSLGLAGIYEQYF.

The chain has TRBV20-1 and TRBJ2-2. The V gene's germline CDR1 is DFQATT and CDR2 SNEGSKA (reference sequence). The CDR3 has 14 amino acids. The chain's CDR3 is CSARDTPTTGELFF.

This sequence joins TRBV6-6 and TRBJ2-7; TCRdb proposes TRBD2, but this gene call is untestable without DNA. The CDR3 length is 15 residues. Germline lookup yields CDR1 MNHNY and CDR2 SVGAGI (reference sequence). The CDR3 sequence is CASSLVGQGSYEQYF.

This chain uses TRBV29-1 with TRBJ2-7; TCRdb returns TRBD1, unconfirmable since there is no DNA. The CDR3 covers 14 residues. CDR1 is SQVTM and CDR2 is ANQGSEA in the germline V gene. CDR3 protein: CSVDGQGETYEQYF.

The CDR3 spells CATSGGSEQFF. This chain uses TRBV24-1 with TRBJ2-1. The CDR3 is made up of 11 amino acids. Germline CDR1 KGHDR, CDR2 SFDVKD.

The rearrangement joins TRBV4-3 to TRBJ2-1; the TRBD1 assignment by TCRdb is unverifiable without DNA. CDR3 length equals 16 residues. Germline CDR1 reads LGHNA; CDR2 reads YSLEER. CDR3 sequence reads: CASSLDRGGRFDEQFF.

This sequence joins TRBV20-1 and TRBJ2-7; TCRdb returns TRBD1, unconfirmable since there is no DNA. Looked up from germline, CDR1 is DFQATT and CDR2 is SNEGSKA (reference sequence). The CDR3 runs to 16 residues. CDR3 residues: CSAMYRETRGTYEQYF.

The V gene is TRBV6-6, the J gene TRBJ2-3. This CDR3 region has 14 residues. Per the germline V gene, CDR1 is MNHNY and CDR2 is SVGAGI (reference sequence). The CDR3 is CASETGSGTDTQYF.

The chain has TRBV7-9 and TRBJ2-1; as DNA is missing, the TRBD1 call by TCRdb cannot be tested. This CDR3 comprises 13 residues. CDR1 and CDR2 (germline): SEHNR, FQNEAQ (reference sequence). The CDR3 region is CASSTDRVYEQFF.

V gene TRBV29-1 combines with J gene TRBJ2-1; the TCRdb D gene call, TRBD2, has no DNA to confirm it. There are 15 residues in the CDR3. The germline gives CDR1 SQVTM, CDR2 ANQGSEA. CDR3: CSETGTSGGESEQFF.